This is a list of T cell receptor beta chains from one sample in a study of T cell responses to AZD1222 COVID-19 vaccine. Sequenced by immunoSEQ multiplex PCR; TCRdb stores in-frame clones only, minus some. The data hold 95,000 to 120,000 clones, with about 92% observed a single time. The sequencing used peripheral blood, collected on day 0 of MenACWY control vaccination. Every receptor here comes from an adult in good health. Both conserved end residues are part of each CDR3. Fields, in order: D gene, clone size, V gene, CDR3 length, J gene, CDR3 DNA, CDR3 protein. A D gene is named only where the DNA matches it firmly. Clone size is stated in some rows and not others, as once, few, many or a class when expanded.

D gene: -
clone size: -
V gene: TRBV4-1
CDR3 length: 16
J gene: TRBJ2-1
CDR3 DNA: TGCGCCAGCAGCCAATTGCCACTAAACTCCTACAATGAGCAGTTCTTC
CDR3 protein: CASSQLPLNSYNEQFF

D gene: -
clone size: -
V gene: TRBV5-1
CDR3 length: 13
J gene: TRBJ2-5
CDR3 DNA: TGCGCCACCGTAGAGGACCAACGAGAGACCCAGTACTTC
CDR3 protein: CATVEDQRETQYF

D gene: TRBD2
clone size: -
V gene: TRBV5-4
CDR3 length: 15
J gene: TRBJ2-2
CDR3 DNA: TGTGCCAGCAGCCGGACTAGCGGGGGGGCCGGGGAGCTGTTTTTT
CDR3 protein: CASSRTSGGAGELFF

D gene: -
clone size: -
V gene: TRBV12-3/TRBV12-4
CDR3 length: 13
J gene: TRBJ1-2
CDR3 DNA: TGTGCCAGCAGTTCAAGAGCTAACTATGGCTACACCTTC
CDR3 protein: CASSSRANYGYTF

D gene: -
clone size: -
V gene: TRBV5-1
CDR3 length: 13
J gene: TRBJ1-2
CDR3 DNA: TGCGCCAGCAGCTTGGGACAGCCCTATGGCTACACCTTC
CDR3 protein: CASSLGQPYGYTF

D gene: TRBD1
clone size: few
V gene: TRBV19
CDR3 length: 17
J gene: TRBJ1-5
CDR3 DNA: TGTGCCAGTAGTATCGGGACAGGGGGCTCGGGCAATCAGCCCCAGCATTTT
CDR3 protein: CASSIGTGGSGNQPQHF

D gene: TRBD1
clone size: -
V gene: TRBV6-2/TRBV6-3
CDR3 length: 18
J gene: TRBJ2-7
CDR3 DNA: TGTGCCAGCAGTTACGGGACAGGGGGCCTTCTCGTCTCCTACGAGCAGTACTTC
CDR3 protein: CASSYGTGGLLVSYEQYF

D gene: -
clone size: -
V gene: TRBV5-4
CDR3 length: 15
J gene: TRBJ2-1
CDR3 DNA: TGTGCCAGCAGTTCGAACTCCGGTGGGGACAATGAGCAGTTCTTC
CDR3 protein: CASSSNSGGDNEQFF

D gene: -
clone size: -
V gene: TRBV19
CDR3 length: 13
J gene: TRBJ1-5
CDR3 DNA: TGTGCCAGTAGTGGTAGGGCCCGACAGCCCCAGCATTTT
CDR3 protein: CASSGRARQPQHF

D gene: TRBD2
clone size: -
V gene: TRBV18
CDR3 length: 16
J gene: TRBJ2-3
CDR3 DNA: TGTGCCAGCTCACCCTCGGTCGGGGGAGGGTCAGATACGCAGTATTTT
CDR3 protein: CASSPSVGGGSDTQYF

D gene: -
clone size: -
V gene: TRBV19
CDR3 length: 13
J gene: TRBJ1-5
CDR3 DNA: TGTGCCAGTAGTTTGCAGGTTTATCAGCCCCAGCATTTT
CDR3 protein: CASSLQVYQPQHF

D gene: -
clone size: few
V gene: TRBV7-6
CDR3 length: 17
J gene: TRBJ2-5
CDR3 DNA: TGTGCCAGCAGCTTAATGGGGGGGCAGACCATCCAAGAGACCCAGTACTTC
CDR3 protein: CASSLMGGQTIQETQYF

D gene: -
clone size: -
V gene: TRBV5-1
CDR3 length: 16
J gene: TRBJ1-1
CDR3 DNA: TGCGCCAGCAGCTACCAGGGAGTCACGATGAACACTGAAGCTTTCTTT
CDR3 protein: CASSYQGVTMNTEAFF

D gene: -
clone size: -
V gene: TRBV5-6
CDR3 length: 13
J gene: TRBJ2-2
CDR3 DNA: TGTGCCAGCAGCTTTAAGTTAACCGGGGAGCTGTTTTTT
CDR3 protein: CASSFKLTGELFF